The 30 T cell receptor beta chains listed next were all sequenced from one sample in a study of blood T cell repertoires in COVID-19. Method: immunoSEQ multiplex PCR; TCRdb's copy keeps in-frame clones and lacks some. This sample carries hundreds of thousands of clones, around 92% of them seen once, and the ten largest clones take approximately 1.8%. Sequenced sample: peripheral blood. Source of these receptors: a woman in her 30s with COVID-19, enrolled during active disease.

V and J are TRBV19 and TRBJ2-7, with D unresolved. This CDR3 comprises 11 residues. Germline lookup yields CDR1 LNHDA and CDR2 SQIVND (reference sequence). The V and J ends lost 2 bases and 12 bases respectively, with 11 bases between them. The chain's CDR3 is CASSISGLRYF. For the CDR3, the DNA is TGTGCCAGTAGTATATCTGGCCTCCGGTACTTC.

The V and J genes are TRBV5-1 and TRBJ2-1; the match to TRBD1 covers 8 bases. In germline, CDR1 is SGHRS, CDR2 YFSETQ. Trimming at V came to 7 bases and at J to 6 bases, leaving 9 bases not matched to a gene. This CDR3 contains 14 residues. Here the CDR3 reads CASGGQGKGNEQFF. CDR3 nucleotide sequence: TGCGCCAGCGGCGGACAGGGCAAAGGCAATGAGCAGTTCTTC.

The chain uses TRBV7-9 and TRBJ1-4; 10 bases are shared with TRBD1. Unmatched junction bases numbered 10, after V lost 1 base and J lost 8 bases. This CDR3 is built from 17 residues. Looked up from germline, CDR1 is SEHNR and CDR2 is FQNEAQ (reference sequence). CDR3 nucleotides: TGTGCCAGCAGCTTAGACGATCCGGGACAGGGGAGAGAAAAACTGTTTTTT. Its translation: CASSLDDPGQGREKLFF. The variable domain in full, with the rest retrieved from reference TRBV7-9 and TRBJ1-4, is DTGVSQNPRHKITKRGQNVTFRCDPISEHNRLYWYRQTLGQGPEFLTYFQNEAQLEKSRLLSDRFSAERPKGSFSTLEIQRTEQGDSAMYLCASSLDDPGQGREKLFFGSGTQLSVL.

V and J are TRBV7-9 and TRBJ1-2; D ambiguous. V lost 1 base and J 7 bases, leaving 10 bases between the germline ends. Germline V gives CDR1 SEHNR, CDR2 FQNEAQ (reference sequence). The CDR3 extends over 13 amino acids. CDR3 region: CASSLGVASGYTF. The CDR3, as DNA: TGTGCCAGCAGCTTAGGGGTAGCAAGTGGCTACACCTTC. Full variable domain (remainder filled in from reference TRBV7-9 and TRBJ1-2): DTGVSQNPRHKITKRGQNVTFRCDPISEHNRLYWYRQTLGQGPEFLTYFQNEAQLEKSRLLSDRFSAERPKGSFSTLEIQRTEQGDSAMYLCASSLGVASGYTFGSGTRLTVV.

The chain couples TRBV9 to TRBJ1-6, with TRBD1 as a possible D gene (5 bases). V lost 0 bases to trimming and J lost 6 bases, with 10 bases between them. This CDR3 is built from 15 residues. Germline assignment: CDR1 SGDLS and CDR2 YYNGEE. CDR3 coding DNA: TGTGCCAGCAGCGTAGAGGGGCGGATTAATTCACCCCTCCACTTT. Amino acid sequence: CASSVEGRINSPLHF.

This chain links TRBV18 with TRBJ1-1; D remains unclear. Germline V gene data show CDR1 as KGHSH and CDR2 as LQKENI. This CDR3 spans 15 amino acids. V was clipped by 4 bases and J by 5 bases, with 17 bases between them. As DNA, the CDR3 is TGTGCCAGCTCACTAGGTGGAGGACGTAAGACTGAAGCTTTCTTT. It is translated as CASSLGGGRKTEAFF.

The chain recombines TRBV5-4 with TRBJ1-1, with a weak D call TRBD1 (6 bases). Trimming left V 7 bases short and J 1 base short, with 17 bases between. Germline CDR1 is SGHNT and CDR2 is YYREEE (reference sequence). The CDR3 spans 15 residues. As DNA, the CDR3 is TGTGCCAGCCGCCCCGGGCGGGGGCAGAACACTGAAGCTTTCTTT. Translation gives CASRPGRGQNTEAFF.

The chain's CDR3 is CASSLVQGDGEQYV. For the CDR3, the DNA is TGTGCCAGCAGTCTCGTTCAGGGTGACGGCGAGCAGTACGTC. The gene calls are TRBV6-5 and TRBJ2-7; TRBD1 is a possible D gene (5 bases). This CDR3 spans 14 amino acids. Trimming took off 5 bases at V and 6 bases at J, with 17 bases between the two ends. Per germline, CDR1 MNHEY and CDR2 SVGAGI.

V gene TRBV5-1 combines with J gene TRBJ2-3; the D is unclear. This CDR3 has 15 amino acids. V gave up 3 bases and J gave up 2 bases, with 13 bases separating them. Per germline, CDR1 SGHRS and CDR2 YFSETQ. The CDR3 bases are TGCGCCAGCAGCTCTCGAGGTGGGTTCACAGATACGCAGTATTTT. Encoded protein: CASSSRGGFTDTQYF. The full variable domain, its missing parts supplied by reference TRBV5-1 and TRBJ2-3, is KAGVTQTPRYLIKTRGQQVTLSCSPISGHRSVSWYQQTPGQGLQFLFEYFSETQRNKGNFPGRFSGRQFSNSRSEMNVSTLELGDSALYLCASSSRGGFTDTQYFGPGTRLTVL.

In its sample, this clone was seen once. The chain links TRBV18 to TRBJ1-1, with D maybe TRBD1 (5 bases). The CDR3 extends over 14 amino acids. V was pared by 2 bases and J by 3 bases, with 10 bases between. Germline V gives CDR1 KGHSH, CDR2 LQKENI. CDR3 DNA sequence: TGTGCCAGCTCACCAACCGGGGGAGACACTGAAGCTTTCTTT. Its translation is CASSPTGGDTEAFF. Together with reference TRBV18 and TRBJ1-1, the CDR3 gives the full variable domain: NAGVMQNPRHLVRRRGQEARLRCSPMKGHSHVYWYRQLPEEGLKFMVYLQKENIIDESGMPKERFSAEFPKEGPSILRIQQVVRGDSAAYFCASSPTGGDTEAFFGQGTRLTVV.

The gene calls are TRBV9 and TRBJ1-5; tentative D call: TRBD1 (5 bases). This CDR3 contains 14 residues. With 4 bases removed from V and 6 bases from J, the gap between germline ends came to 14 bases. Germline CDR1 and CDR2: SGDLS and YYNGEE. CDR3 nucleotides: TGTGCCAGCAGCCTCAGGGCGACGGGTCAGCCCCAGCATTTT. Protein: CASSLRATGQPQHF.

This sequence joins TRBV5-6 and TRBJ2-6; 9 bases map to TRBD2. Per germline, CDR1 SGHDT and CDR2 YYEEEE. The CDR3 runs 16 residues. Trimming took 0 bases from V and 2 from J; bases not matched to a gene: 0. The CDR3 spells CASSLVAGAGANVLTF. The CDR3 DNA reads TGTGCCAGCAGCTTGGTAGCGGGAGCTGGGGCCAACGTCCTGACTTTC. The complete variable domain, with remaining parts taken from reference TRBV5-6 and TRBJ2-6, reads DAGVTQSPTHLIKTRGQQVTLRCSPKSGHDTVSWYQQALGQGPQFIFQYYEEEERQRGNFPDRFSGHQFPNYSSELNVNALLLGDSALYLCASSLVAGAGANVLTFGAGSRLTVL.

This rearrangement joins TRBV2 to TRBJ1-5; tentative D call: TRBD1 (6 bases). With 6 bases removed from V and 6 bases from J, the gap between germline ends came to 18 bases. This CDR3 is 15 amino acids long. The germline CDR1 and CDR2 sequences are SNHLY and FYNNEI. The CDR3 bases are TGTGCCAGCAGGGAACAGGGCAGCAGAGGTCAGCCCCAGCATTTT. This translates into CASREQGSRGQPQHF.

V is TRBV18 and J is TRBJ2-7; 8 nucleotides agree with TRBD1. Losses at the gene ends were 2 bases for V and 3 bases for J; bases not matched to a gene: 0. This CDR3 is 13 amino acids long. Germline assignment: CDR1 KGHSH and CDR2 LQKENI. The chain's CDR3 is CASSPTGGYEQYF. The CDR3 bases are TGTGCCAGCTCACCAACAGGGGGCTACGAGCAGTACTTC.

This sequence joins TRBV27 and TRBJ2-1, with a tentative D call TRBD2 (6 bases). The germline V and J ends were trimmed by 8 bases and 8 bases, with 13 bases remaining between them. This CDR3 contains 12 residues. Germline V CDR1 and CDR2: MNHEY, SMNVEV (reference sequence). The CDR3, as DNA: TGTGCCAGCTGGGAGGTGGTTCATGAGCAGTTCTTC. Protein sequence: CASWEVVHEQFF.

This clone came up once. This chain joins TRBV3-1 (or the pseudogene TRBV3-2) and TRBJ2-1; 7 nucleotides match TRBD2. The CDR3 runs to 15 residues. V lost 3 bases, J lost 7 bases, and 9 bases stayed unmatched. Germline values: CDR1 LGHDT, CDR2 YNNKEL (reference sequence). CDR3 residues: CASSQLPSGGNEQFF. For the CDR3, the DNA is TGTGCCAGCAGCCAGTTGCCGTCCGGGGGGAATGAGCAGTTCTTC.

The V call is TRBV6-5, the J call TRBJ1-1; 9 bases agree with TRBD1. The V gene's germline CDR1 is MNHEY and CDR2 SVGAGI. J gave up 5 bases and V 3 bases, and 4 bases lay outside the gene matches. The CDR3 runs 14 residues. The CDR3 nucleotides are TGTGCCAGCAGTTATCCGACAGGGGGTACTGAAGCTTTCTTT. Protein product: CASSYPTGGTEAFF.

V is TRBV7-2 and J is TRBJ1-1; 7 nucleotides align to TRBD1. CDR1 and CDR2 (germline): SGHTA, FQGNSA. This CDR3 contains 13 residues. Trimming at V came to 6 bases and at J to 8 bases, leaving 9 bases not matched to a gene. The CDR3: CASRMDRTQEAFF. In nucleotides, the CDR3 is TGTGCCAGCAGAATGGACAGGACCCAGGAAGCTTTCTTT. Filled out from reference TRBV7-2 and TRBJ1-1, the complete variable domain reads GAGVSQSPSNKVTEKGKDVELRCDPISGHTALYWYRQSLGQGLEFLIYFQGNSAPDKSGLPSDRFSAERTGGSVSTLTIQRTQQEDSAVYLCASRMDRTQEAFFGQGTRLTVV.

V usage is TRBV11-2 and J usage is TRBJ2-6; D not resolved. The germline V gene has CDR1 SGHAT and CDR2 FQNNGV. Between the trimmed V and J ends, which lost 1 base and 4 bases, there was a span of 14 bases. This CDR3 is built from 17 residues. CDR3: CASSLGERSKGANVLTF. As DNA, the CDR3 is TGTGCCAGCAGCTTAGGCGAGAGGAGTAAAGGGGCCAACGTCCTGACTTTC.

V is TRBV19 and J is TRBJ1-2; 12 bases line up with TRBD1. Trimming cost V 7 bases and J 8 bases; bases outside gene matches: 8. Germline values: CDR1 LNHDA, CDR2 SQIVND (reference sequence). This CDR3 has 14 residues. CDR3 DNA: TGTGCCAGTAATAACCGGGACAGGGGGCAGGGCTACACCTTC. Translating it yields CASNNRDRGQGYTF. Full variable domain (outside the CDR3, taken from reference TRBV19 and TRBJ1-2): DGGITQSPKYLFRKEGQNVTLSCEQNLNHDAMYWYRQDPGQGLRLIYYSQIVNDFQKGDIAEGYSVSREKKESFPLTVTSAQKNPTAFYLCASNNRDRGQGYTFGSGTRLTVV.

J is TRBJ2-3 and V is TRBV7-2; unclear D gene. The CDR3 is 14 amino acids. V lost 5 bases and J lost 8, with 17 bases in between. Germline CDR1 and CDR2: SGHTA and FQGNSA. The CDR3 here is CASSPRLQSITQYF. CDR3 DNA sequence: TGTGCCAGCAGCCCGCGACTCCAGAGCATTACGCAGTATTTT.

This clone was counted a single time. The CDR3 DNA reads TGTGCCTGGAGTGTAAACAGGGGGGAATTTCAGCCCCAGCATTTT. Protein product: CAWSVNRGEFQPQHF. The chain carries TRBV30 and TRBJ1-5; TRBD1 aligns across 8 bases. The CDR3 spans 15 residues. Trimming at V came to 0 bases and at J to 6 bases, leaving 7 bases not matched to a gene. Looked up from germline, CDR1 is GTSNPN and CDR2 is SVGIG (reference sequence).

The genes are TRBV11-2 and TRBJ1-2, with a weak D call TRBD1 (6 bases). The CDR3 consists of 15 residues. Germline V gene lookup returns CDR1 SGHAT and CDR2 FQNNGV. Trimming removed 2 bases from V and 3 bases from J, with 13 bases in between. This CDR3 reads CASSLTDTGYYGYTF. The CDR3 coding sequence is TGTGCCAGCAGCTTAACCGACACAGGGTACTATGGCTACACCTTC.

The CDR3 region is CASSQESPTGVPILTYNEQFF. The CDR3 bases are TGCGCCAGCAGCCAAGAAAGCCCGACAGGGGTTCCTATTCTGACCTACAATGAGCAGTTCTTC. The J gene is TRBJ2-1, the V gene TRBV4-3, with TRBD1 matching over 8 bases. V lost 0 bases, J lost 2 bases, and 18 bases stayed unmatched. The CDR3 runs to 21 residues. Germline CDR1 LGHNA, CDR2 YSLEER.

This chain uses TRBV6-6 with TRBJ1-4; 10 nucleotides agree with TRBD1. Germline CDR1 is MNHNY and CDR2 is SVGAGI (reference sequence). The V gene end was trimmed by 6 bases and the J gene end by 3 bases; junction bases not matched to a gene: 4. The CDR3 contains 15 residues. This CDR3 is CASRRDRGANEKLFF. In nucleotides, the CDR3 is TGTGCCAGCAGACGGGACAGGGGAGCTAATGAAAAACTGTTTTTT.

The rearrangement uses TRBV6-6 and TRBJ2-2; D is unresolved. V was trimmed by 4 bases and J by 4 bases, leaving 10 bases between them. Germline loops: CDR1 MNHNY, CDR2 SVGAGI (reference sequence). The CDR3 spans 14 residues. CDR3 nucleotide sequence: TGTGCCAGCAGTTCGAACAGTGGCACCGGGGAGCTGTTTTTT. Residues: CASSSNSGTGELFF.

The J gene is TRBJ1-3, the V gene TRBV7-9, with a tentative D call TRBD1 (6 bases). CDR3 size: 17 residues. Trimming shortened V by 1 base and J by 2 bases, and 15 bases separated the two germline ends. Germline lookup yields CDR1 SEHNR and CDR2 FQNEAQ (reference sequence). CDR3 sequence: CASSLGTLKGAGNTIYF. CDR3 nucleotide sequence: TGTGCCAGCAGCTTAGGGACCTTAAAGGGGGCTGGAAACACCATATATTTT.

The J gene is TRBJ2-7, the V gene TRBV4-1; a weak D match, TRBD2 (5 bases). The CDR3 sequence is 15 residues long. CDR1 and CDR2 from the germline V gene are MGHRA and YSYEKL. The V and J ends lost 3 bases and 4 bases respectively, with 16 bases between them. Here the CDR3 reads CASSQKAADFYEQYF. In nucleotides, the CDR3 is TGCGCCAGCAGCCAGAAGGCAGCGGATTTTTACGAGCAGTACTTC.

This chain connects TRBV4-2 to TRBJ1-6, with TRBD1 as a possible D gene (6 bases). Deletions cut 6 bases from V and 6 bases from J, with 18 bases between. CDR1 LGHNA and CDR2 YNFKEQ come from the germline V gene. The CDR3 totals 16 residues. The CDR3 region is CASRVSRGMGNSPLHF. CDR3 in DNA: TGTGCCAGCAGGGTTTCCAGGGGTATGGGTAATTCACCCCTCCACTTT.

The CDR3 DNA sequence: TGCGCCAGCAGCCCCGACAGGGCTGGCTACACCTTC. The encoded protein is CASSPDRAGYTF. The V and J genes are TRBV5-1 and TRBJ1-2, with 7 bases lining up with TRBD1. V trimming: 4 bases; J trimming: 7 bases; junction bases outside the gene matches: 4. Germline CDR1 reads SGHRS; CDR2 reads YFSETQ. The CDR3 loop spans 12 amino acids.